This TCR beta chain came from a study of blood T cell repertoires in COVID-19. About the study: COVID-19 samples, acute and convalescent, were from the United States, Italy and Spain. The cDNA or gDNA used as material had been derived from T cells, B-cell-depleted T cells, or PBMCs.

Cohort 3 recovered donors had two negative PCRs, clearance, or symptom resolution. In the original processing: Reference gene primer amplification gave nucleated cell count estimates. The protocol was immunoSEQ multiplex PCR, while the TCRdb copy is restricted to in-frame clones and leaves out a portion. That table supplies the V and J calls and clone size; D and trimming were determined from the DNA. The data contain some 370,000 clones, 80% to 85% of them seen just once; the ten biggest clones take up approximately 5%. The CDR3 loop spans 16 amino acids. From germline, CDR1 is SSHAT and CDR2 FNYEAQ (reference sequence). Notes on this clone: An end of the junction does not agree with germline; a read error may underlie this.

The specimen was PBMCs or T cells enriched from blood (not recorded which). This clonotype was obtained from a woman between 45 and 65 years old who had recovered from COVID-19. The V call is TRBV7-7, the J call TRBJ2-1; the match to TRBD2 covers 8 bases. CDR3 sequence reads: CASTPNPGGAYNEQFF. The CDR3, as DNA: TGTGCTAGCACCCCAAATCCCGGGGGGGCCTACAATGAGCAGTTCTTC.